The next 18 T cell receptor beta chains were all read from a single sample in a study of T-cell reconstitution after alpha-beta-depleted transplantation in children listed by TCRdb under 2016. Library generation was performed with PCR. TCRdb records Illumina HiSeq 2500 as the sequencer. To normalize quantification of the TCRbeta repertoire, the TCR libraries were built with molecular barcoding that relied on unique molecular identifiers. Clones were called with MiXCR by TCRdb after fastp trimmed the public reads at Q25, and only in-frame beta chains were retained. Merged by CDR3 protein, the rows form single entries marked with the most common genes and DNA. This sample comprises fewer than 350,000 distinct CDR3 sequences, over 9% of them detected only once. The ten largest clones capture 7.5% of the sample. The intended sense of this specimen's treatment or condition label: allogeneic hematopoietic cell transplantation with graft depleted of TCRalphabeta T cells and CD19 B cells.

The sample in question was PBMCs, obtained before TCRalphabeta/CD19-depleted stem cell transplant. Receptors originate from a boy under two years old with acute myeloid leukemia, due to receive a stem cell transplant.

This clonotype came up a few times. V usage is TRBV4-3 and J usage is TRBJ2-4, with D possibly matching TRBD2 (5 bases). V dropped 3 bases and J dropped 0 bases, with 12 bases sitting between them. The CDR3 is made up of 16 amino acids. The germline V gene encodes CDR1 LGHNA and CDR2 YSLEER. CDR3 sequence: CASSQDRTAAKNIQYF. CDR3 DNA sequence: TGCGCCAGCAGCCAGGACCGGACTGCAGCCAAAAACATTCAGTACTTC.

This clonotype was picked up a small number of times. V usage is TRBV20-1 and J usage is TRBJ2-1; tentatively, D is TRBD2 (6 bases). CDR1 and CDR2 from the germline V gene are DFQATT and SNEGSKA (reference sequence). The CDR3 is 14 residues long. The V end lost 0 bases, the J end lost 8 bases, and 14 bases lay between the germline ends. CDR3 sequence (DNA): TGCAGTGCTAGAGAGGGACGGGGGAGGTATGAGCAGTTCTTC. As protein: CSAREGRGRYEQFF.

The chain uses TRBV4-3 and TRBJ1-2; D remains unclear. This CDR3 is built from 14 residues. Germline CDR1 is LGHNA and CDR2 is YSLEER. The ends were cut back, 1 base at V and 4 bases at J, with 10 bases in the middle. CDR3 protein: CASSQVGSVYGYTF. The CDR3 bases are TGCGCCAGCAGCCAAGTGGGCAGTGTCTATGGCTACACCTTC.

V gene TRBV7-9 combines with J gene TRBJ2-7; the D gene is possibly TRBD2 (6 bases). Between the trimmed V and J ends, which lost 3 bases and 0 bases, there was a span of 18 bases. CDR3 length: 17 residues. Looked up from germline, CDR1 is SEHNR and CDR2 is FQNEAQ (reference sequence). The CDR3, as DNA: TGTGCCAGCAGCTTGCCCCCGCCGCGGGATTACTCCTACGAGCAGTACTTC. Amino acid sequence: CASSLPPPRDYSYEQYF.

This clonotype was counted a few times. This chain connects TRBV18 to TRBJ1-1; TRBD1 is a possible D gene (6 bases). V lost 0 bases to trimming and J lost 3 bases, with 8 bases between them. Germline assignment: CDR1 KGHSH and CDR2 LQKENI. The CDR3 covers 14 residues. CDR3 nucleotide sequence: TGTGCCAGCTCACCACCGGGGGGCCACACTGAAGCTTTCTTT. It codes for CASSPPGGHTEAFF.

This clonotype was detected many times. The CDR3 region is CASRSLGVETQYF. The DNA for the CDR3 is TGTGCCAGCAGGTCGCTAGGGGTAGAGACCCAGTACTTC. The chain is built from TRBV7-2 and TRBJ2-5; D may be TRBD1 (5 bases). The CDR3 runs to 13 residues. Trimming pared 6 bases from V and 4 bases from J, leaving 12 bases between. Germline V gene sequence: CDR1 SGHTA, CDR2 FQGNSA. The full variable domain, with the rest looked up from reference TRBV7-2 and TRBJ2-5, is GAGVSQSPSNKVTEKGKDVELRCDPISGHTALYWYRQSLGQGLEFLIYFQGNSAPDKSGLPSDRFSAERTGGSVSTLTIQRTQQEDSAVYLCASRSLGVETQYFGPGTRLLVL.

There are many counts of this clonotype. The rearrangement uses TRBV12-3 or TRBV12-4 and TRBJ1-2; D might be TRBD1 (6 bases). The ends were cut back, 5 bases at V and 8 bases at J, with 12 bases in the middle. CDR3 size: 12 residues. The CDR3 loop reads CASSQGGWGYTF. For the CDR3, the DNA is TGTGCCAGCAGTCAAGGGGGTTGGGGCTACACCTTC.

This clonotype was recorded many times. This rearrangement joins TRBV20-1 to TRBJ2-3, with TRBD1 matching over 8 bases. J gave up 0 bases and V 4 bases, and 3 bases lay outside the gene matches. This CDR3 comprises 14 residues. CDR1 DFQATT and CDR2 SNEGSKA come from the germline V gene (reference sequence). The CDR3 region is CSATQGASTDTQYF. The CDR3 nucleotides read TGCAGTGCTACTCAGGGGGCTAGCACAGATACGCAGTATTTT.

This clonotype has at least ten counts. The chain employs TRBV5-1 and TRBJ2-2; D not certain. Germline CDR1 is SGHRS and CDR2 is YFSETQ. This CDR3 is built from 15 residues. V was pared by 0 bases and J by 5 bases, with 11 bases between. CDR3 DNA: TGCGCCAGCAGCTTGGCGGCTAGTGGGACCGGGGAGCTGTTTTTT. Amino acids: CASSLAASGTGELFF. The entire variable domain, with the rest obtained from reference TRBV5-1 and TRBJ2-2, is as follows: KAGVTQTPRYLIKTRGQQVTLSCSPISGHRSVSWYQQTPGQGLQFLFEYFSETQRNKGNFPGRFSGRQFSNSRSEMNVSTLELGDSALYLCASSLAASGTGELFFGEGSRLTVL.

This clonotype was counted at least ten times. J is TRBJ2-5 and V is TRBV12-3 or TRBV12-4, with 7 nucleotides matching TRBD2. V dropped 1 base and J dropped 3; count of bases not matched to a gene: 11. This CDR3 region has 17 residues. For the CDR3, the DNA is TGTGCCAGCAGTTTAGAGTATCTCCTGGGGGGGGAAGAGACCCAGTACTTC. Its translation: CASSLEYLLGGEETQYF.

This clonotype was seen many times. The V call is TRBV4-3, the J call TRBJ1-5; D is unresolved. V was pared by 1 base and J by 0 bases, with 4 bases between. The CDR3 is made up of 14 amino acids. Germline lookup yields CDR1 LGHNA and CDR2 YSLEER. The chain's CDR3 is CASSQGVSNQPQHF. The CDR3 region has the DNA TGCGCCAGCAGCCAAGGGGTTAGCAATCAGCCCCAGCATTTT.

This clonotype was observed a few times. V usage is TRBV20-1 and J usage is TRBJ1-4; D gene uncertain. Germline V gives CDR1 DFQATT, CDR2 SNEGSKA (reference sequence). The CDR3 length is 14 residues. Trimming removed 6 bases from V and 8 bases from J, with 19 bases in between. CDR3 nucleotide sequence: TGCAGTGCGGTGTTACGGCGTTCTAGGGAAAAACTGTTTTTT. Its translation is CSAVLRRSREKLFF.

This clonotype has only one observation. A much larger clone is a single base away; this may be a read error. The genes are TRBV28 and TRBJ2-3, with D perhaps matching TRBD1 or TRBD2 (5 bases each). V lost 5 bases and J lost 2, with 14 bases in between. CDR3 size: 15 residues. Germline loops: CDR1 MDHEN, CDR2 SYDVKM. In DNA, the CDR3 is TGTGCCAGCAGTCCACGGGACCCCCCCACAGATACGCAGTATTTT. Its translation is CASSPRDPPTDTQYF.

This clonotype came up many times. This chain connects TRBV7-9 to TRBJ2-3; D unclear. In germline, CDR1 is SEHNR, CDR2 FQNEAQ (reference sequence). The CDR3 has 11 residues. The V end lost 4 bases, the J end lost 8 bases, and 7 bases lay between the germline ends. In nucleotides, the CDR3 is TGTGCCAGCAGCTCGTCTGCTACGCAGTATTTT. The encoded protein is CASSSSATQYF.

This clonotype has ten or more counts. The V call is TRBV28, the J call TRBJ2-7; D is uncertain. This CDR3 has 14 amino acids. V was cut by 8 bases and J by 4 bases, with 18 bases left in between. The germline CDR1 and CDR2 sequences are MDHEN and SYDVKM. The CDR3 DNA is TGTGCCAGCCTGTCGACTCGACTTAATTACGAGCAGTACTTC. Protein: CASLSTRLNYEQYF.

This clonotype came up many times. V gene TRBV7-2 combines with J gene TRBJ2-7; D tentatively reads TRBD1 or TRBD2 (6 bases each). Per germline, CDR1 SGHTA and CDR2 FQGNSA. The CDR3 runs to 16 residues. V dropped 0 bases and J dropped 0 bases, with 12 bases sitting between them. DNA for the CDR3: TGTGCCAGCAGCTTAGCGGGGGGCCCATTCTCCTACGAGCAGTACTTC. This codes for CASSLAGGPFSYEQYF.

This clonotype was seen ten or more times. The CDR3 region has the DNA TGTGCCAGCAGCCAAGATAGAAGGGCTTCGGGGATCACTGAAGCTTTCTTT. Translating it yields CASSQDRRASGITEAFF. J is TRBJ1-1 and V is TRBV4-2; D is uncertain. The CDR3 has 17 residues. Germline lookup yields CDR1 LGHNA and CDR2 YNFKEQ. Trimming cost V 0 bases and J 4 bases, with 18 bases left between them.

Comments on this clonotype: This sequence may be a read error, since a much larger clone differs from it by one base. The genes are TRBV11-2 and TRBJ1-2; weak D call: TRBD1 (5 bases). Trimming pared 1 base from V and 0 bases from J, leaving 6 bases between. This CDR3 contains 14 residues. The germline gives CDR1 SGHAT, CDR2 FQNNGV. The CDR3 DNA sequence: TGTGCCAGCAGCTTAGGGACAACTAACTATGGCTACACCTTC. This translates into CASSLGTTNYGYTF. The whole variable domain, filled in from reference TRBV11-2 and TRBJ1-2, reads EAGVAQSPRYKIIEKRQSVAFWCNPISGHATLYWYQQILGQGPKLLIQFQNNGVVDDSQLPKDRFSAERLKGVDSTLKIQPAKLEDSAVYLCASSLGTTNYGYTFGSGTRLTVV.